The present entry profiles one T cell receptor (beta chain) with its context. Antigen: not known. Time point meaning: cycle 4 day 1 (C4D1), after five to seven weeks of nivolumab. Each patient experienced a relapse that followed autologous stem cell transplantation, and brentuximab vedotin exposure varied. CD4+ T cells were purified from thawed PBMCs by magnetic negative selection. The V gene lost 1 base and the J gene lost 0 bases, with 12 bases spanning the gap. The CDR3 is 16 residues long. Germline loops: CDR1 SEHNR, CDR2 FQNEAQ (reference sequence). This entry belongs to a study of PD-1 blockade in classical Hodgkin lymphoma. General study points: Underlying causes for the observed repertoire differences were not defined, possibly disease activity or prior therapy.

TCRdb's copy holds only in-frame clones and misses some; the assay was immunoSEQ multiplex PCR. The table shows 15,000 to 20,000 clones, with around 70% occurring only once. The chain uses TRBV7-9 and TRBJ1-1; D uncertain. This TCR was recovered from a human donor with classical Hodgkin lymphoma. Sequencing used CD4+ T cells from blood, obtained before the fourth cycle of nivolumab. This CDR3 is CASSLGERIMNTEAFF. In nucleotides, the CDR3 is TGTGCCAGCAGCTTAGGGGAGCGGATCATGAACACTGAAGCTTTCTTT.